The 11 T cell receptor beta chains given below trace back to one sample, sequenced in a study of blood T cells in healthy people across ages. Together with a sample-barcoded 5' primer, a J-beta primer mix was included in a second PCR lasting roughly 6 to 12 cycles. From the 5' RACE reads, TCRdb called clonotypes with MiXCR, one entry per CDR3 protein. The table shows more than 800,000 distinct CDR3 sequences, with over 35% occurring only once. Sequencing input: blood. Every receptor here comes from a woman aged 55-70 years in good health.

J is TRBJ2-7 and V is TRBV20-1; D gene uncertain. CDR1 and CDR2 (germline): DFQATT, SNEGSKA (reference sequence). The CDR3 is 10 amino acids. Deletions cut 2 bases from V and 5 bases from J, with 4 bases between. CDR3 sequence reads: CSARHHEQYF. The CDR3 bases are TGCAGTGCTAGACATCACGAGCAGTACTTC.

This clonotype appeared a single time. The V gene is TRBV15, the J gene TRBJ2-3, with 7 positions matching TRBD1. The CDR3 spans 15 residues. Trimming took 3 bases from V and 2 from J; bases not matched to a gene: 5. Germline CDR1 is LNHNV and CDR2 is YYDKDF (reference sequence). CDR3 region: CATSSRQGNTDTQYF. CDR3 bases: TGTGCCACCAGCAGTAGACAGGGAAACACAGATACGCAGTATTTT.

This rearrangement joins TRBV9 to TRBJ2-7; the D gene is possibly TRBD2 (6 bases). The V gene lost 4 bases and the J gene lost 4 bases, with 15 bases spanning the gap. CDR1 SGDLS and CDR2 YYNGEE come from the germline V gene. This CDR3 is 14 amino acids long. The CDR3 DNA is TGTGCCAGCAGCACCCGGGAGTTCGGGTACGAGCAGTACTTC. This codes for CASSTREFGYEQYF.

V and J are TRBV7-9 and TRBJ2-6; no clear D gene. Germline-derived CDR1 and CDR2 are SEHNR and FQNEAQ (reference sequence). V lost 5 bases to trimming and J lost 0 bases, with 14 bases between them. The CDR3 is made up of 17 amino acids. In DNA, the CDR3 is TGTGCCAGCAGCCCCTCGGGTCTGTCCTCTGGGGCCAACGTCCTGACTTTC. It codes for CASSPSGLSSGANVLTF. Supplemented by reference TRBV7-9 and TRBJ2-6, the full variable domain reads DTGVSQNPRHKITKRGQNVTFRCDPISEHNRLYWYRQTLGQGPEFLTYFQNEAQLEKSRLLSDRFSAERPKGSFSTLEIQRTEQGDSAMYLCASSPSGLSSGANVLTFGAGSRLTVL.

For this clonotype: At one end the junction does not follow the germline gene, possibly because of a read error. The CDR3 reads CACSGRRDMISYEQYF. CDR3 bases: TGTGCCTGCAGTGGACGCCGGGACATGATCTCCTACGAGCAGTACTTC. The chain is built from TRBV2 and TRBJ2-7; D perhaps matches TRBD1 (6 bases). The CDR3 sequence is 16 residues long. Germline V gene data show CDR1 as SNHLY and CDR2 as FYNNEI.

The chain recombines TRBV15 with TRBJ2-7, with 9 bases lining up with TRBD1. The V segment lost 2 bases and the J segment 5 bases; nucleotides outside the gene matches: 7. Per germline, CDR1 LNHNV and CDR2 YYDKDF (reference sequence). CDR3 size: 15 residues. In nucleotides, the CDR3 is TGTGCCACCAGCAGATTTGGACAGGGGATCGACGAGCAGTACTTC. It encodes CATSRFGQGIDEQYF. The variable domain in full, with the rest retrieved from reference TRBV15 and TRBJ2-7, is DAMVIQNPRYQVTQFGKPVTLSCSQTLNHNVMYWYQQKSSQAPKLLFHYYDKDFNNEADTPDNFQSRRPNTSFCFLDIRSPGLGDTAMYLCATSRFGQGIDEQYFGPGTRLTVT.

Comment on this clonotype: A much bigger clone sits one base away, suggesting this may be a read error. The chain couples TRBV14 to TRBJ2-5; D remains ambiguous. Trimming took 0 bases from V and 11 from J, leaving 19 bases between them. This CDR3 is built from 15 residues. Per the germline V gene, CDR1 is SGHDN and CDR2 is FVKESK. CDR3 in DNA: TGTGCCAGCAGCCAAGATCTCGGATACTACAATGAGCAGTACTTC. Protein product: CASSQDLGYYNEQYF.

The chain links TRBV12-3 or TRBV12-4 to TRBJ2-3; D gene uncertain. The ends were cut back, 5 bases at V and 9 bases at J, with 9 bases in the middle. There are 11 residues in the CDR3. CDR3 coding DNA: TGTGCCAGCAGTCCCGATGCCACGCAGTATTTT. Residues: CASSPDATQYF.

V is TRBV18 and J is TRBJ2-7, with 8 bases matching TRBD1. Germline V gene lookup returns CDR1 KGHSH and CDR2 LQKENI. The CDR3 spans 16 residues. V was pared by 3 bases and J by 0 bases, with 7 bases of the junction left unmatched. The CDR3 reads CASSPKGQGTSYEQYF. In DNA form, the CDR3 reads TGTGCCAGCTCACCCAAAGGACAGGGCACCTCCTACGAGCAGTACTTC.

The chain carries TRBV29-1 and TRBJ2-7; 8 bases align to TRBD1. There are 13 residues in the CDR3. Germline V gene sequence: CDR1 SQVTM, CDR2 ANQGSEA. V was pared by 4 bases and J by 5 bases, with 7 bases of the junction left unmatched. The DNA for the CDR3 is TGCAGCGTTGCAGGGGGCGGTCGCCACGAGCAGTACTTC. The encoded protein is CSVAGGGRHEQYF.

The chain employs TRBV3-1 and TRBJ2-1; TRBD2 aligns across 10 bases. There are 18 residues in the CDR3. Trimming at V came to 5 bases and at J to 1 base, leaving 11 bases not matched to a gene. CDR1 is LGHDT, CDR2 YNNKEL, per germline (reference sequence). The CDR3 nucleotides are TGTGCCAGCAGCTTCCGGACTAGCGGAGGGAAGTCCTACAATGAGCAGTTCTTC. Protein: CASSFRTSGGKSYNEQFF.